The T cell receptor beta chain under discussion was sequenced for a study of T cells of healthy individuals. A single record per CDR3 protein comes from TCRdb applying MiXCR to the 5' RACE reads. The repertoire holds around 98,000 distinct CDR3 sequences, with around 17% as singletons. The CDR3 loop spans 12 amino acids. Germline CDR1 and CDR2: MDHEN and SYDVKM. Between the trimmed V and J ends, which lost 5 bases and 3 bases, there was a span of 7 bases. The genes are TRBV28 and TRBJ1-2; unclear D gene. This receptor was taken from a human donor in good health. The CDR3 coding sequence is TGTGCCAGCAGTCGAAAGTACTATGGCTACACCTTC. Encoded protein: CASSRKYYGYTF.